This T cell receptor beta chain was captured by sequencing in a study of monozygotic twins with inflammatory bowel disease. One entry per CDR3 protein, without DNA, is what TCRdb gives after re-calling the 5' RACE reads. Its table records about 160,000 distinct CDR3 sequences. Germline V gene lookup returns CDR1 GTSNPN and CDR2 SVGIG (reference sequence). The CDR3 has 15 residues. The chain carries TRBV30 and TRBJ2-1; TCRdb lists TRBD2, though no DNA is available to test this call. This TCR derives from a human donor with ulcerative colitis or Crohn's disease, or a healthy co-twin of an affected twin (not recorded which). Sequencing was done on a sample of blood. CDR3 loop: CAWSATSGSFDEQFF.